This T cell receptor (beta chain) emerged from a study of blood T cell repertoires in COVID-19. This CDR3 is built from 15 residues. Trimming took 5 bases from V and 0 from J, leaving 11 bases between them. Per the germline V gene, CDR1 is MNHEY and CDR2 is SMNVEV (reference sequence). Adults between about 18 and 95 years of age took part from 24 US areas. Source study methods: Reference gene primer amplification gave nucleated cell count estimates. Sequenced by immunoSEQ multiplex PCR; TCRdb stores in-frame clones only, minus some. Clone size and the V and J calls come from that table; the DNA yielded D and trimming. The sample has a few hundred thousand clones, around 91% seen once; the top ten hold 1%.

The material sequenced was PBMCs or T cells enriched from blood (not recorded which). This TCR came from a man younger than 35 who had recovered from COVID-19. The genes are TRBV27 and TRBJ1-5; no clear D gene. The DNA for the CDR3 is TGTGCCAGCAGTCTGACATCATATAGCAATCAGCCCCAGCATTTT. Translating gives CASSLTSYSNQPQHF.